Listed below are T cell receptor beta chains from one sample, sequenced in a study of T cell responses to AZD1222 COVID-19 vaccine. Using immunoSEQ multiplex PCR, the repertoire was profiled, and TCRdb retains in-frame clones only, with some absent. The table lists roughly 180,000 clones, 94% of them singletons. The starting material was peripheral blood, obtained on day 0 of AZD1222 vaccination. These receptors originate from an adult in good health. The CDR3 runs from the conserved cysteine through the conserved F or W. Fields, in order: V gene, clone size, J gene, D gene, CDR3 protein, CDR3 DNA. A D gene is named only where the DNA matches it firmly. For some rows the clone size is stated as once, few or many, or as a class when expanded; others skip it.

TRBV13	-	TRBJ2-7	-	CASSSGLSYEQYF	TGTGCCAGCAGCTCCGGACTCTCCTACGAGCAGTACTTC
TRBV30	-	TRBJ1-1	-	CAWGRGNTEAFF	TGTGCCTGGGGGAGGGGGAACACTGAAGCTTTCTTT
TRBV6-5	-	TRBJ2-1	-	CASREGERQFF	TGTGCCAGCAGGGAGGGGGAGCGTCAGTTCTTC
TRBV7-6	-	TRBJ2-1	TRBD2	CASSQYSSTSGLNNNEQFF	TGTGCCAGCAGCCAATACAGTTCGACTAGCGGGCTAAATAACAATGAGCAGTTCTTC
TRBV28	-	TRBJ1-1	-	CASNGGLNTEAFF	TGTGCCAGCAACGGGGGTTTGAACACTGAAGCTTTCTTT
TRBV7-8	few	TRBJ2-5	-	CASSHRGAGETQYF	TGTGCCAGCAGCCACCGGGGAGCTGGAGAGACCCAGTACTTC
TRBV11-2	-	TRBJ2-7	-	CASSLGGPEQYF	TGTGCCAGCAGCTTAGGGGGGCCCGAGCAGTACTTC
TRBV28	once	TRBJ2-3	-	CASSLVPGVYDTQYF	TGTGCCAGCAGTTTGGTCCCAGGGGTCTACGATACGCAGTATTTT
TRBV19	-	TRBJ2-6	-	CASSVQGPGANVLTF	TGTGCCAGTAGCGTCCAGGGCCCTGGGGCCAACGTCCTGACTTTC
TRBV5-1	-	TRBJ2-3	-	CASSLGLPTDTQYF	TGCGCCAGCAGCCTGGGACTTCCCACAGATACGCAGTATTTT
TRBV5-5	-	TRBJ2-2	TRBD2	CASRISGSRTGELFF	TGTGCCAGCCGGATTAGCGGGAGTCGCACCGGGGAGCTGTTTTTT
TRBV6-1	-	TRBJ1-5	-	CASSEGAPQHF	TGTGCCAGCAGTGAAGGGGCGCCCCAGCATTTT
TRBV3-1/TRBV3-2	-	TRBJ1-2	TRBD1	CASSRLQGADGYTF	TGTGCCAGCAGCCGATTACAGGGGGCGGATGGCTACACCTTC
TRBV13	once	TRBJ2-3	-	CASSLGGRQDTQYF	TGTGCCAGCAGCTTAGGTGGCCGACAAGATACGCAGTATTTT
TRBV3-1/TRBV3-2	-	TRBJ2-1	-	CASSQERGSYNEQFF	TGTGCCAGCAGCCAAGAACGGGGCTCCTACAATGAGCAGTTCTTC
TRBV7-9	-	TRBJ1-1	-	CASSLEYTEAFF	TGTGCCAGCAGCTTAGAGTACACTGAAGCTTTCTTT
TRBV10-1	-	TRBJ2-1	-	CASSESMGFNEQFF	TGCGCCAGCAGTGAGTCGATGGGGTTCAATGAGCAGTTCTTC
TRBV27	-	TRBJ1-2	-	CASSPRQSLYGYTF	TGTGCCAGCAGTCCAAGACAGTCGCTCTATGGCTACACCTTC
TRBV28	-	TRBJ1-2	TRBD1	CASSFLDRVAWGYTF	TGTGCCAGCAGTTTTCTAGACAGGGTAGCGTGGGGCTACACCTTC
TRBV28	-	TRBJ1-2	TRBD1	CASRDRAGYGYTF	TGTGCCAGCAGGGACAGGGCCGGCTATGGCTACACCTTC
TRBV3-1/TRBV3-2	-	TRBJ1-6	-	CASRGGPMPLHF	TGTGCCAGCAGGGGGGGCCCAATGCCCCTCCACTTT
TRBV10-2	-	TRBJ1-5	TRBD1	CASSSRDRDSNQPQHF	TGCGCCAGCAGTTCCCGGGACAGGGATAGCAATCAGCCCCAGCATTTT
TRBV5-1	once	TRBJ2-1	TRBD1	CASSLDRGVDNEQFF	TGCGCCAGCAGCCTGGACAGGGGGGTGGACAATGAGCAGTTCTTC
TRBV5-1	-	TRBJ1-2	-	CASKGQTPWNYGYTF	TGCGCCAGCAAAGGACAGACCCCTTGGAACTATGGCTACACCTTC
TRBV27	-	TRBJ1-2	TRBD1	CASSFLGQANYGYTF	TGTGCCAGCAGTTTTTTGGGACAGGCTAACTATGGCTACACCTTC
TRBV11-1	-	TRBJ2-5	TRBD1	CASSTTGGRETQYF	TGTGCCAGCAGTACCACAGGGGGCCGGGAGACCCAGTACTTC